Below, 12 T cell receptor beta chains from the same sample are listed, as sequenced in a study of PD-L1 blockade in urothelial cancer (dated by TCRdb to about 2017). According to the study, the label for this sample's time point signals: pretreatment peripheral blood. The library came from the immunoSEQ multiplex PCR assay. Drawn from immuneACCESS, this table holds only the in-frame rearrangements with V and J called that TCRdb kept. Clones are partly lost; checked studies trace under half to an unresolved V gene and leave the rest unexplained. This sample has about 95,000 clones in its table, and around 91% of those were observed once. The ten largest clones represent 1.5% to 2% of the sample. The specimen comprised PBMCs, sampled around atezolizumab (anti-PD-L1) treatment. These receptors were taken from a man in his sixties with urothelial cancer.

This chain links TRBV5-6 with TRBJ2-3; 10 nucleotides line up with TRBD2. Trimming at V came to 1 base and at J to 11 bases, leaving 10 bases not matched to a gene. CDR1 is SGHDT and CDR2 is YYEEEE in the germline V gene. The CDR3 consists of 15 residues. Here the CDR3 DNA reads TGTGCCAGCAGCTTGAGAGCGGGAGGGACCGCATTGCAGTATTTT. This sequence encodes CASSLRAGGTALQYF.

The chain uses TRBV6-5 and TRBJ1-1; 10 positions agree with TRBD1. V gave up 7 bases and J gave up 9 bases; unmatched junction bases: 11. There are 14 residues in the CDR3. Germline V CDR1 and CDR2: MNHEY, SVGAGI. CDR3 residues: CASTYDRGRGKAFF. The CDR3 nucleotides read TGTGCCAGCACCTACGACAGGGGGCGCGGTAAAGCTTTCTTT.

In its sample, this clone was seen once. This chain links TRBV4-2 with TRBJ2-7, with 8 bases lining up with TRBD2. The CDR3 is 16 residues long. CDR1 and CDR2 (germline): LGHNA, YNFKEQ. Unmatched junction bases numbered 9, after V lost 3 bases and J lost 2 bases. Here the CDR3 reads CASSQRGSGDAYEQYF. The DNA for the CDR3 is TGTGCCAGCAGCCAGCGGGGTAGCGGGGACGCCTACGAGCAGTACTTC.

The rearrangement uses TRBV5-1 and TRBJ2-7, with TRBD2 matching 9 bases. This CDR3 spans 18 amino acids. With V trimmed by 0 bases and J by 2 bases, 12 bases remained unmatched. CDR1 SGHRS and CDR2 YFSETQ come from the germline V gene. CDR3 loop: CASSLVSGRTPQAYEQYF. DNA of the CDR3: TGCGCCAGCAGCTTGGTTAGCGGGAGAACACCACAAGCCTACGAGCAGTACTTC. Variable domain in full (rest from reference TRBV5-1 and TRBJ2-7): KAGVTQTPRYLIKTRGQQVTLSCSPISGHRSVSWYQQTPGQGLQFLFEYFSETQRNKGNFPGRFSGRQFSNSRSEMNVSTLELGDSALYLCASSLVSGRTPQAYEQYFGPGTRLTVT.

The chain couples TRBV5-1 to TRBJ2-7, with TRBD1 as a possible D gene (7 bases). CDR1 is SGHRS and CDR2 is YFSETQ in the germline V gene. V shed 4 bases and J shed 0 bases, with 8 bases lying between them. This CDR3 is built from 13 residues. CDR3 residues: CASSQGGSYEQYF. In DNA form, the CDR3 reads TGCGCCAGCAGCCAGGGGGGCTCCTACGAGCAGTACTTC.

The chain has TRBV14 and TRBJ2-7; a possible D gene is TRBD1 (6 bases). The germline gives CDR1 SGHDN, CDR2 FVKESK. V was cut by 4 bases and J by 5 bases, with 21 bases left in between. The CDR3 length is 16 residues. Written as DNA, the CDR3 is TGTGCCAGCAGCCCCCGATTCTGGGGGCACATTGACGAGCAGTACTTC. This gives the protein CASSPRFWGHIDEQYF.

The rearrangement joins TRBV4-2 to TRBJ2-5; D uncertain. This CDR3 comprises 13 residues. CDR1 LGHNA and CDR2 YNFKEQ come from the germline V gene. V gave up 4 bases and J gave up 3 bases, with 9 bases separating them. The CDR3 loop reads CASSPILEETQYF. The CDR3 DNA reads as TGTGCCAGCAGCCCCATTTTAGAAGAGACCCAGTACTTC.

This sequence joins TRBV9 and TRBJ1-5; 7 positions agree with TRBD1. V gave up 0 bases and J gave up 12 bases; unmatched junction bases: 6. The CDR3 sequence is 13 residues long. Per the germline V gene, CDR1 is SGDLS and CDR2 is YYNGEE. This CDR3 reads CASSVATGSLQHF. The DNA of the CDR3 is TGTGCCAGCAGCGTAGCGACAGGGTCTCTCCAGCATTTT. Full variable domain (remainder filled in from reference TRBV9 and TRBJ1-5): DSGVTQTPKHLITATGQRVTLRCSPRSGDLSVYWYQQSLDQGLQFLIQYYNGEERAKGNILERFSAQQFPDLHSELNLSSLELGDSALYFCASSVATGSLQHFGDGTRLSIL.

The gene calls are TRBV6-5 and TRBJ1-1; D may be TRBD1 (5 bases). Germline V gene sequence: CDR1 MNHEY, CDR2 SVGAGI. The CDR3 is 13 residues long. The V end was cut by 8 bases, the J end by 6 bases, with 16 bases between. CDR3 bases: TGTGCCAGCTGCGGGGGAACTTTCGCTGAAGCTTTCTTT. Encoded protein: CASCGGTFAEAFF.

The chain recombines TRBV5-1 with TRBJ2-7; maybe TRBD1 (8 bases). V was shortened by 4 bases and J by 3 bases, with 35 bases between the two germline ends. There are 21 residues in the CDR3. The germline V gene encodes CDR1 SGHRS and CDR2 YFSETQ. CDR3 sequence (DNA): TGCGCCAGCAGCCAGCAGCCTACCCCCCAGGGGGCCAGCGGGAATCACTACGAGCAGTACTTC. Encoded protein: CASSQQPTPQGASGNHYEQYF. Full variable domain (rest looked up from reference TRBV5-1 and TRBJ2-7): KAGVTQTPRYLIKTRGQQVTLSCSPISGHRSVSWYQQTPGQGLQFLFEYFSETQRNKGNFPGRFSGRQFSNSRSEMNVSTLELGDSALYLCASSQQPTPQGASGNHYEQYFGPGTRLTVT.

The chain has TRBV4-1 and TRBJ2-7, with 10 bases lining up with TRBD1. Germline assignment: CDR1 MGHRA and CDR2 YSYEKL. The V segment lost 1 base and the J segment 4 bases; nucleotides outside the gene matches: 7. This CDR3 is built from 16 residues. CDR3 region: CASSQVPGTGDYEQYF. Here the CDR3 DNA reads TGCGCCAGCAGCCAAGTCCCCGGGACAGGGGATTACGAGCAGTACTTC.

This chain joins TRBV19 and TRBJ2-7; 8 bases align to TRBD2. The germline V gene has CDR1 LNHDA and CDR2 SQIVND (reference sequence). CDR3 size: 12 residues. V was pared by 10 bases and J by 1 base, with 3 bases of the junction left unmatched. In nucleotides, the CDR3 is TGTGCCACTAGCGGGTGGTCCTACGAGCAGTACTTC. Its protein product is CATSGWSYEQYF. Combining the CDR3 with reference TRBV19 and TRBJ2-7 gives the whole variable domain DGGITQSPKYLFRKEGQNVTLSCEQNLNHDAMYWYRQDPGQGLRLIYYSQIVNDFQKGDIAEGYSVSREKKESFPLTVTSAQKNPTAFYLCATSGWSYEQYFGPGTRLTVT.